A single sample gave rise to the 19 T cell receptor beta chains below, sequenced in a study of blood T cell repertoires in COVID-19. Profiling relied on immunoSEQ multiplex PCR, and the TCRdb table lists in-frame clones only, not all of them. The sample contains some 150,000 clones, about 85% of which appear only once. Sample: peripheral blood. Receptors originate from a man aged 55 to 69 with COVID-19, enrolled during active disease.

V and J are TRBV3-1 (or the pseudogene TRBV3-2) and TRBJ1-1; unclear D gene. V was clipped by 4 bases and J by 11 bases, with 14 bases between them. CDR1 is LGHDT and CDR2 is YNNKEL in the germline V gene (reference sequence). The CDR3 has 12 residues. This CDR3 reads CASSLAGLGAFF. The CDR3 region has the DNA TGTGCCAGCAGCCTCGCCGGACTGGGGGCTTTCTTT.

The chain joins TRBV3-1 (or the pseudogene TRBV3-2) to TRBJ2-4; 7 bases map to TRBD2. This CDR3 comprises 14 residues. V lost 8 bases to trimming and J lost 1 base; unmatched junction nucleotides: 5. Germline V lookup: CDR1 LGHDT, CDR2 YNNKEL (reference sequence). CDR3 sequence: CASSGGWAKNIQYF. The CDR3 region has the DNA TGTGCCAGCTCCGGGGGGTGGGCCAAAAACATTCAGTACTTC.

The chain combines TRBV7-6 with TRBJ2-5, with 7 bases fitting TRBD1. Germline V lookup: CDR1 SGHVS, CDR2 FNYEAQ. The CDR3 totals 15 residues. J was trimmed by 5 bases and V by 0 bases; bases with no gene match: 6. The DNA of the CDR3 is TGTGCCAGCAGCTTAGCGTCCATAGGGGGCGAGACCCAGTACTTC. This sequence encodes CASSLASIGGETQYF.

The chain employs TRBV11-2 and TRBJ1-5; D gene ambiguous. V lost 1 base and J lost 9, with 10 bases in between. The CDR3 spans 13 residues. Germline values: CDR1 SGHAT, CDR2 FQNNGV. DNA for the CDR3: TGTGCCAGCAGCTTAGTCCAGAGCGGGCCCCAGCATTTT. Protein: CASSLVQSGPQHF.

The chain carries TRBV11-2 and TRBJ2-1; 10 bases are shared with TRBD2. CDR3 length: 15 residues. V shed 5 bases, J shed 4 bases, and the junction held 5 bases outside the gene matches. Germline CDR1 SGHAT, CDR2 FQNNGV. CDR3 region: CASSLTAGGYNEQFF. CDR3 DNA sequence: TGTGCCAGCAGCCTCACAGCGGGGGGGTACAATGAGCAGTTCTTC.

With regard to this clone: Germline is not matched at one junction end, which may reflect a read error. V gene TRBV6-2 or TRBV6-3 combines with J gene TRBJ2-1; a weak D match, TRBD2 (6 bases). Germline V gene lookup returns CDR1 MNHEY and CDR2 SVGEGT. The CDR3 has 16 amino acids. The CDR3 bases are TGTGCCAGCAATTACAGGTGGGAGGCAGGCTACAATGAGCAGTTCTTC. Translating gives CASNYRWEAGYNEQFF.

The chain couples TRBV28 to TRBJ1-1; the D gene is possibly TRBD1 (5 bases). V lost 1 base, J lost 7 bases, and 13 bases lay in between. The germline CDR1 and CDR2 sequences are MDHEN and SYDVKM. The CDR3 is 14 residues long. The chain's CDR3 is CASSLLTAQLEAFF. CDR3 nucleotide sequence: TGTGCCAGCAGTTTATTGACAGCTCAACTTGAAGCTTTCTTT.

The V gene is TRBV6-5, the J gene TRBJ2-1; TRBD1 agrees at 10 bases. The CDR3 extends over 14 amino acids. J gave up 7 bases and V 6 bases, and 6 bases lay outside the gene matches. The germline gives CDR1 MNHEY, CDR2 SVGAGI. The CDR3 loop reads CASRGQGRGNEQFF. The CDR3 DNA reads TGTGCCAGCAGGGGACAGGGGCGAGGAAATGAGCAGTTCTTC.

The chain joins TRBV18 to TRBJ2-2; maybe TRBD2 (6 bases). This CDR3 is 20 amino acids long. From germline, CDR1 is KGHSH and CDR2 LQKENI. The V and J ends lost 6 bases and 5 bases respectively, with 31 bases between them. CDR3 in DNA: TGTGCCAGCTCGCCTCACTCACTTGCGGGACGGAATCCTATTACCGGGGAGCTGTTTTTT. Its translation: CASSPHSLAGRNPITGELFF.

The chain links TRBV9 to TRBJ1-2; 7 positions match TRBD1. J lost 8 bases, V lost 5 bases, and 12 bases had no gene match. Germline values: CDR1 SGDLS, CDR2 YYNGEE. CDR3 length: 14 amino acids. Here the CDR3 DNA reads TGTGCCAGCAGGGAAACCGGGACAGCTAAAGGCTACACCTTC. Translating it yields CASRETGTAKGYTF. Drawing the rest from reference TRBV9 and TRBJ1-2, the complete variable domain is DSGVTQTPKHLITATGQRVTLRCSPRSGDLSVYWYQQSLDQGLQFLIQYYNGEERAKGNILERFSAQQFPDLHSELNLSSLELGDSALYFCASRETGTAKGYTFGSGTRLTVV.

CDR3 sequence: CAKTGDETYEQYF. Here the CDR3 DNA reads TGTGCCAAGACAGGGGACGAAACCTACGAGCAGTACTTC. The chain couples TRBV7-6 to TRBJ2-7, with 8 bases matching TRBD1. With V trimmed by 10 bases and J by 2 bases, 7 bases remained unmatched. The CDR3 runs 13 residues. CDR1 and CDR2 from the germline V gene are SGHVS and FNYEAQ.

The chain uses TRBV27 and TRBJ2-7, with TRBD1 matching 8 bases. Germline V lookup: CDR1 MNHEY, CDR2 SMNVEV (reference sequence). The CDR3 is made up of 15 amino acids. The J segment lost 2 bases and the V segment lost 6 bases, leaving 9 bases of the junction unmatched. In DNA form, the CDR3 reads TGTGCCAGCAGCTTAGCCTGGACAGGGACCTACGAGCAGTACTTC. Its translation: CASSLAWTGTYEQYF.

V and J are TRBV7-9 and TRBJ2-1, with 7 bases aligning to TRBD2. The trim removed 0 bases at V and 1 base at J, leaving 3 bases unmatched. This CDR3 spans 16 amino acids. CDR1 and CDR2 (germline): SEHNR, FQNEAQ (reference sequence). This CDR3 reads CASSLAGSGSYNEQFF. The CDR3 DNA follows: TGTGCCAGCAGCTTAGCAGGTAGCGGGTCCTACAATGAGCAGTTCTTC.

In its sample, this clone was seen once. V and J are TRBV5-1 and TRBJ2-1; D is perhaps TRBD2 (6 bases). This CDR3 is built from 15 residues. The ends were cut back, 3 bases at V and 0 bases at J, with 10 bases in the middle. CDR1 and CDR2 from the germline V gene are SGHRS and YFSETQ. The CDR3 is CASSWASDSYNEQFF. CDR3 DNA sequence: TGCGCCAGCAGCTGGGCTAGCGACTCCTACAATGAGCAGTTCTTC.

The chain joins TRBV5-1 to TRBJ2-1; 8 positions match TRBD2. J lost 2 bases, V lost 4 bases, and 5 bases had no gene match. Per the germline V gene, CDR1 is SGHRS and CDR2 is YFSETQ. The CDR3 totals 15 residues. CDR3 residues: CASSPGGGTYNEQFF. DNA for the CDR3: TGCGCCAGCAGCCCCGGGGGGGGGACCTACAATGAGCAGTTCTTC.

This clone occurred a few times. The CDR3 is CATPRPQHF. CDR3 in DNA: TGTGCCACCCCGCGGCCCCAGCATTTT. This chain links TRBV6-9 with TRBJ1-5; D remains ambiguous. CDR1 is MNHGY, CDR2 SVAAGI, per germline. The CDR3 consists of 9 residues. Between the trimmed V and J ends, which lost 10 bases and 9 bases, there was a span of 7 bases.

J is TRBJ2-3 and V is TRBV3-1 (or the pseudogene TRBV3-2); 11 nucleotides align to TRBD2. Per the germline V gene, CDR1 is LGHDT and CDR2 is YNNKEL (reference sequence). The CDR3 has 14 amino acids. The V and J ends lost 1 base and 7 bases, in that order; junction bases with no gene match: 1. The CDR3 spells CASSQGLAGNTQYF. In DNA form, the CDR3 reads TGTGCCAGCAGCCAAGGACTAGCGGGGAATACGCAGTATTTT.

This sequence joins TRBV6-5 and TRBJ2-1, with D tentatively TRBD2 (6 bases). The germline V gene has CDR1 MNHEY and CDR2 SVGAGI. V lost 7 bases and J lost 6, with 19 bases in between. The CDR3 runs 15 residues. CDR3 region: CASIGTSRGSNEQFF. The CDR3 DNA reads TGTGCCAGCATTGGGACTTCGAGAGGGTCCAATGAGCAGTTCTTC.

The rearrangement uses TRBV4-3 and TRBJ1-6; perhaps TRBD1 as D (6 bases). CDR1 and CDR2 (germline): LGHNA, YSLEER. The CDR3 length is 18 residues. Trimming took 5 bases from V and 8 from J, leaving 25 bases between them. The CDR3 nucleotides are TGCGCCAGCAGCGTAGAGGCGGGGGGCCTTGATATGCATTCACCCCTCCACTTT. Translating gives CASSVEAGGLDMHSPLHF.